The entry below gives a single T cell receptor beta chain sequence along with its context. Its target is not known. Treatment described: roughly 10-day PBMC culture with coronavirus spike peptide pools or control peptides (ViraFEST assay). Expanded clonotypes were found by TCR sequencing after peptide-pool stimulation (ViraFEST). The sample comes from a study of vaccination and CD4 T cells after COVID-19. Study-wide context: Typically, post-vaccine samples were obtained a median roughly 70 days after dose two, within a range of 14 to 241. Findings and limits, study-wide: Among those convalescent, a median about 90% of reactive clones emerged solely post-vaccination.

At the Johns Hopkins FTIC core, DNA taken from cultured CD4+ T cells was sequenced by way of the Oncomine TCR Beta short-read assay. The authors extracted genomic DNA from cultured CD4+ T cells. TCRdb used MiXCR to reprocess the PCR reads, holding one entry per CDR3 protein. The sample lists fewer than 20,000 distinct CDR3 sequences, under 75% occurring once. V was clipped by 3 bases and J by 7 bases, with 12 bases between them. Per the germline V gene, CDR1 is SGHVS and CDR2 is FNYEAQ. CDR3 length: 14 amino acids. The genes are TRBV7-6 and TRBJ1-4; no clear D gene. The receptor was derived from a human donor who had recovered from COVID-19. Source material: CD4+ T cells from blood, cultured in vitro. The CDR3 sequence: CASSLRGGFEKLFF. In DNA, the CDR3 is TGTGCCAGCAGCTTGCGGGGAGGGTTTGAAAAACTGTTTTTT. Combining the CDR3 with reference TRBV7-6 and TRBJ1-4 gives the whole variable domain GAGVSQSPRYKVTKRGQDVALRCDPISGHVSLYWYRQALGQGPEFLTYFNYEAQQDKSGLPNDRFSAERPEGSISTLTIQRTEQRDSAMYRCASSLRGGFEKLFFGSGTQLSVL.